A selection of T cell receptor beta chains follows, all from one sample in a study of CD8 T cells in Susac syndrome. TCRdb recomputed calls from the immunoSEQ multiplex PCR reads with MiXCR, one row per CDR3 protein. The repertoire holds 100,000 or so distinct CDR3 sequences, with roughly 92% as singletons. Sequences were obtained from CD8+ T cells from PBMCs. The receptors derive from a human donor in good health. Both conserved end residues are part of each CDR3. The order of the fields is D gene, V gene, J gene, clone size, CDR3 DNA, CDR3 protein. The D gene is left open where the match is weak. The size of a clone is reported for some rows only, either as once, few or many, or as a class for expanded clones.

>NA|TRBV10-3|TRBJ1-1|once
TGTGCCACCATAACCGGTGTAACTGAAGCTTTCTTT
CATITGVTEAFF
>NA|TRBV20-1|TRBJ2-1|NA
TGCAGTGCTCGACACGGTGGAAATTACAATGAGCAGTTCTTC
CSARHGGNYNEQFF
>NA|TRBV29-1|TRBJ2-1|NA
TGCAGCGTTAGGCCGGGGGGCGCTTACAATGAGCAGTTCTTC
CSVRPGGAYNEQFF
>NA|TRBV20-1|TRBJ2-1|once
TGCAGTGCTAGAGTTGGGCGCGGAGGGAGGAATGAGCAGTTCTTC
CSARVGRGGRNEQFF
>NA|TRBV14|TRBJ2-7|NA
TGTGCCAGCAGCCAAGATTTCACGGGGTTCTCCTACGAGCAGTACTTC
CASSQDFTGFSYEQYF
>NA|TRBV14|TRBJ2-1|NA
TGTGCCAGCAGCCTACGGGACTTGCGACGCAATGAGCAGTTCTTC
CASSLRDLRRNEQFF
>NA|TRBV6-2/TRBV6-3|TRBJ2-7|NA
TGTGCCAGCACTGGAGGGGATCTCAGCGAGCAGTACTTC
CASTGGDLSEQYF
>NA|TRBV2|TRBJ2-3|NA
TGTGCCAGCAGTGAATTAAAAAGGGGCGCAGATACGCAGTATTTT
CASSELKRGADTQYF
>TRBD1|TRBV4-3|TRBJ1-2|NA
TGCGCCAGCAGCCAAGAGGGACAGTCCTATGGCTACACCTTC
CASSQEGQSYGYTF
>TRBD1|TRBV13|TRBJ2-1|NA
TGTGCCAGCAGCTTAGCAAGGGACAGGTACAATGAGCAGTTCTTC
CASSLARDRYNEQFF
>NA|TRBV3-1|TRBJ2-7|NA
TGTGCCAGCAGCCGCGGGGACGTCTCCTACGAGCAGTACTTC
CASSRGDVSYEQYF
>TRBD2|TRBV2|TRBJ2-1|NA
TGTGCCAGCAGTGCAGCGGGAGTGGGTAATGAGCAGTTCTTC
CASSAAGVGNEQFF
>NA|TRBV12-3/TRBV12-4|TRBJ1-2|NA
TGTGCCAGCAGTTTAGGTCAGGGGCGCCGTAAAGATGGCTACACCTTC
CASSLGQGRRKDGYTF
>NA|TRBV9|TRBJ2-7|NA
TGTGCCAGCAGCCGGGGTCGAGAGCAGTACTTC
CASSRGREQYF
>NA|TRBV14|TRBJ1-5|NA
TGTGCCAGCAGCCAAGAAACAGGGCGCCATAGCAATCAGCCCCAGCATTTT
CASSQETGRHSNQPQHF
>NA|TRBV6-2/TRBV6-3|TRBJ2-5|NA
TGTGCCAGCAGTTACCGGGACTTCCTCTTGTACCAAGAGACCCAGTACTTC
CASSYRDFLLYQETQYF
>TRBD1|TRBV5-5|TRBJ1-2|once
TGTGCCAGCAGCTTGACGGGACAGGGGGGAATTAAAGGCGGCTACACCTTC
CASSLTGQGGIKGGYTF